This entry is about one TCR beta chain. CDR1 and CDR2 from the germline V gene are LNHNV and YYDKDF (reference sequence). The CDR3 has 16 amino acids. V shed 3 bases and J shed 0 bases, with 9 bases lying between them. The method was immunoSEQ multiplex PCR; TCRdb's version includes in-frame clones alone and lacks a portion of them. The sample consists of a few hundred thousand clones, around nine tenths of them appearing once. The sample comes from a study of cytomegalovirus exposure and HLA in healthy donors. Sequencing was performed on PBMCs. The genes are TRBV15 and TRBJ2-6; TRBD1 might be the D (6 bases). The clonotype originates from a woman aged 18-30 years in good health and CMV-seronegative. The CDR3 bases are TGTGCCACCAGCAGGGACAGACCCTCTGGGGCCAACGTCCTGACTTTC. This codes for CATSRDRPSGANVLTF.